This passage covers 19 T cell receptor beta chains from one sample sequenced in a study of T-cell reconstitution after alpha-beta-depleted transplantation in children. Unique molecular identifiers were incorporated during preparation of the TCRbeta library. TCRdb itself ran the PCR reads through MiXCR, one entry per CDR3 protein. The sample has approximately 520,000 distinct CDR3 sequences; approximately 32% are singletons. The sequences come from PBMCs from the stem cell graft donor, collected from the stem cell graft. These receptors were obtained from a human donor who donated a stem cell graft to a child with aplastic anemia.

The gene calls are TRBV7-2 and TRBJ1-2; a possible D gene is TRBD1 (5 bases). The germline CDR1 and CDR2 sequences are SGHTA and FQGNSA. V was pared by 5 bases and J by 3 bases, with 13 bases between. There are 14 residues in the CDR3. The CDR3 spells CASSRSGKDYGYTF. The CDR3 bases are TGTGCCAGCAGCCGATCAGGGAAGGACTATGGCTACACCTTC. The entire variable domain, with the rest obtained from reference TRBV7-2 and TRBJ1-2, is as follows: GAGVSQSPSNKVTEKGKDVELRCDPISGHTALYWYRQSLGQGLEFLIYFQGNSAPDKSGLPSDRFSAERTGGSVSTLTIQRTQQEDSAVYLCASSRSGKDYGYTFGSGTRLTVV.

V gene TRBV5-1 combines with J gene TRBJ2-7; 8 nucleotides line up with TRBD1. CDR1 and CDR2 (germline): SGHRS, YFSETQ. Losses at the gene ends were 4 bases for V and 0 bases for J; bases not matched to a gene: 6. This CDR3 has 15 amino acids. The CDR3 spells CASSVQGASSYEQYF. For the CDR3, the DNA is TGCGCCAGCAGCGTGCAGGGGGCCAGCTCCTACGAGCAGTACTTC.

This clonotype was seen a single time. The chain has TRBV15 and TRBJ2-5; weak D call: TRBD2 (5 bases). The V gene lost 0 bases and the J gene lost 5 bases, with 19 bases spanning the gap. In germline, CDR1 is LNHNV, CDR2 YYDKDF (reference sequence). The CDR3 length is 17 residues. In nucleotides, the CDR3 is TGTGCCACCAGCAGAGATTTCCGAGAACTAGATCGGGAGACCCAGTACTTC. Its protein is CATSRDFRELDRETQYF.

The chain uses TRBV27 and TRBJ2-3; D not certain. With 5 bases removed from V and 0 bases from J, the gap between germline ends came to 15 bases. The germline V gene has CDR1 MNHEY and CDR2 SMNVEV (reference sequence). The CDR3 covers 16 residues. CDR3 coding DNA: TGTGCCAGCAGTCCTCAACCGGGTCTCAGCACAGATACGCAGTATTTT. Translating it yields CASSPQPGLSTDTQYF.

The chain combines TRBV20-1 with TRBJ2-3, with D maybe TRBD2 (6 bases). The germline V gene encodes CDR1 DFQATT and CDR2 SNEGSKA (reference sequence). Deletions cut 4 bases from V and 3 bases from J, with 17 bases between. CDR3 length equals 15 residues. The CDR3 loop reads CSANPGPGRTDTQYF. CDR3 sequence (DNA): TGCAGTGCTAATCCCGGACCCGGGAGAACAGATACGCAGTATTTT.

This chain joins TRBV7-2 and TRBJ1-2; 9 bases map to TRBD1. The ends lost 5 bases at V and 6 bases at J; junction bases unmatched: 10. The length of the CDR3 is 15 residues. Germline CDR1 and CDR2: SGHTA and FQGNSA. The CDR3 bases are TGTGCCAGCAGCCCAGTGGGGACAGGGTATAATGGCTACACCTTC. Translating it yields CASSPVGTGYNGYTF.

The sample holds one count of this clonotype. The chain is built from TRBV4-2 and TRBJ1-1; a weak D match, TRBD1 (5 bases). Trimming removed 5 bases at V and 0 bases at J, with 13 bases between. Germline assignment: CDR1 LGHNA and CDR2 YNFKEQ. CDR3 length: 15 amino acids. The CDR3 loop is CASSSTGFMNTEAFF. CDR3 nucleotides: TGTGCCAGCAGCAGTACAGGTTTCATGAACACTGAAGCTTTCTTT.

The rearrangement links TRBV7-8 to TRBJ2-7; perhaps TRBD2 as D (5 bases). Trimming cost V 3 bases and J 0 bases, with 12 bases left between them. The CDR3 spans 15 residues. Per the germline V gene, CDR1 is SGHVS and CDR2 is FQNEAQ. The CDR3 spells CASSFTAGNSYEQYF. In DNA form, the CDR3 reads TGTGCCAGCAGCTTTACAGCCGGGAACTCCTACGAGCAGTACTTC.

This clonotype was seen only a few times. The rearrangement links TRBV28 to TRBJ1-1; weak D call: TRBD1 (6 bases). Deletions cut 7 bases from V and 6 bases from J, with 18 bases between. In germline, CDR1 is MDHEN, CDR2 SYDVKM. The CDR3 sequence is 14 residues long. In nucleotides, the CDR3 is TGTGCCAGCAACGAGGTTAGGGGGGTATCTGAAGCTTTCTTT. Translated: CASNEVRGVSEAFF.

This clonotype was counted only a few times. Here the CDR3 reads CSGVGTEYGYTF. In nucleotides, the CDR3 is TGCAGTGGCGTGGGGACAGAGTATGGCTACACCTTC. The V call is TRBV20-1, the J call TRBJ1-2, with TRBD1 identical over 7 bases. The CDR3 length is 12 residues. J lost 5 bases, V lost 7 bases, and 7 bases had no gene match. Germline V gene lookup returns CDR1 DFQATT and CDR2 SNEGSKA (reference sequence).

This clonotype was seen more than once but under ten times. The chain joins TRBV20-1 to TRBJ1-6; 10 bases fit TRBD1. Trimming cost V 6 bases and J 7 bases; bases outside gene matches: 9. The V gene's germline CDR1 is DFQATT and CDR2 SNEGSKA (reference sequence). The CDR3 has 15 amino acids. This CDR3 reads CSAPGQGSRNSPLHF. The CDR3 nucleotides read TGCAGTGCGCCGGGACAGGGGTCTCGGAATTCACCCCTCCACTTT.

This clonotype turned up a few times. The V and J genes are TRBV12-3 or TRBV12-4 and TRBJ2-5, with TRBD2 as a possible D gene (5 bases). With 3 bases removed from V and 4 bases from J, the gap between germline ends came to 9 bases. The CDR3 runs 13 residues. CDR3 loop: CASSFILAETQYF. CDR3 in DNA: TGTGCCAGCAGTTTCATCCTAGCAGAGACCCAGTACTTC.

This clonotype appeared a few times. The gene calls are TRBV13 and TRBJ2-1, with D unresolved. Germline CDR1 is PRHDT and CDR2 is FYEKMQ (reference sequence). Between the trimmed V and J ends, which lost 5 bases and 5 bases, there was a span of 16 bases. CDR3 length equals 15 residues. The CDR3 region is CASSARTESDNEQFF. Written as DNA, the CDR3 is TGTGCCAGCAGCGCTCGGACCGAGTCGGACAATGAGCAGTTCTTC.

V usage is TRBV7-3 and J usage is TRBJ2-5; possibly TRBD1 for D (7 bases). CDR3 length equals 13 residues. Germline-derived CDR1 and CDR2 are SGHTA and FQGTGA. V lost 1 base to trimming and J lost 7 bases, with 10 bases between them. As DNA, the CDR3 is TGTGCCAGCAGCTTAAGACAGGGAGGGACCCAGTACTTC. It encodes CASSLRQGGTQYF.

This clonotype has a handful of counts. The rearrangement uses TRBV20-1 and TRBJ1-1; perhaps TRBD1 as D (6 bases). CDR1 is DFQATT, CDR2 SNEGSKA, per germline (reference sequence). The germline V and J ends were trimmed by 7 bases and 10 bases, with 16 bases remaining between them. The CDR3 totals 11 residues. The CDR3 protein is CSGAYRVGAFF. DNA of the CDR3: TGCAGTGGGGCGTACAGGGTTGGAGCTTTCTTT.

The V and J genes are TRBV20-1 and TRBJ2-7, with D perhaps TRBD1 (5 bases). The CDR3 loop spans 11 amino acids. V lost 3 bases, J lost 5 bases, and 8 bases lay in between. Germline V CDR1 and CDR2: DFQATT, SNEGSKA (reference sequence). The DNA of the CDR3 is TGCAGTGCTAGCCAGGGTAACGAGCAGTACGTC. As protein: CSASQGNEQYV.

The chain recombines TRBV12-3 or TRBV12-4 with TRBJ2-1; 8 positions agree with TRBD2. The CDR3 length is 15 residues. V lost 0 bases, J lost 10 bases, and 8 bases stayed unmatched. The chain's CDR3 is CASSLAYTSGGEQFF. CDR3 coding DNA: TGTGCCAGCAGTTTAGCATATACTAGCGGAGGCGAGCAGTTCTTC.

This chain uses TRBV5-1 with TRBJ2-7; the match to TRBD2 covers 11 bases. The CDR3 has 15 residues. V gave up 4 bases and J gave up 7 bases; unmatched junction bases: 10. Germline-derived CDR1 and CDR2 are SGHRS and YFSETQ. This CDR3 is CASSTTSGIPREQYF. The CDR3, as DNA: TGCGCCAGCAGCACGACTAGCGGGATACCGCGGGAGCAGTACTTC.

The chain employs TRBV29-1 and TRBJ2-5; D is unresolved. Germline loops: CDR1 SQVTM, CDR2 ANQGSEA. There are 12 residues in the CDR3. The V and J ends lost 7 bases and 5 bases respectively, with 14 bases between them. The CDR3 loop is CSAEGPLETQYF. DNA for the CDR3: TGCAGCGCCGAAGGCCCCTTGGAGACCCAGTACTTC.